The T cell receptor (beta chain) described here comes from a study of T cell changes during pregnancy in multiple sclerosis. Here immunoSEQ multiplex PCR was the method, and the copy in TCRdb shows in-frame clones only, minus some. This table has more than 80,000 clones, roughly 90% appearing once. The CDR3 totals 15 residues. CDR1 and CDR2 from the germline V gene are MNHEY and SVGAGI. The V end lost 0 bases, the J end lost 3 bases, and 11 bases lay between the germline ends. This chain joins TRBV6-5 and TRBJ2-5, with D hard to call. The sequence was obtained from a female donor with multiple sclerosis, enrolled in a pregnancy study. Sequenced here: peripheral blood, sampled in the first trimester of pregnancy. The CDR3 coding sequence is TGTGCCAGCAGTTACTCGATGCTAGAGGAAGAGACCCAGTACTTC. This translates into CASSYSMLEEETQYF.